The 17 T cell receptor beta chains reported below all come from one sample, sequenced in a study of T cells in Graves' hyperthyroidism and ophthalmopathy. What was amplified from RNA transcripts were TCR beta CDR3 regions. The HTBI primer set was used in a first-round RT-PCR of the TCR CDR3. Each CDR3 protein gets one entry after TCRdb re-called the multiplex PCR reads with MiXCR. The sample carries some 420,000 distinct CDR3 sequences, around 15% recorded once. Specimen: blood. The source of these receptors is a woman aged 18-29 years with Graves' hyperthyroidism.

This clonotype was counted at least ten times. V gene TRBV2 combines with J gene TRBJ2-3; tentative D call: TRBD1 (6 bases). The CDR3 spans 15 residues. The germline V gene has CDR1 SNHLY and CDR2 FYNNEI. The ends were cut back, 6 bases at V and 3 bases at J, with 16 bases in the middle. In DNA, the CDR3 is TGTGCCAGCAGCACGGACAGTGTGGGGACAGATACGCAGTATTTT. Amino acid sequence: CASSTDSVGTDTQYF.

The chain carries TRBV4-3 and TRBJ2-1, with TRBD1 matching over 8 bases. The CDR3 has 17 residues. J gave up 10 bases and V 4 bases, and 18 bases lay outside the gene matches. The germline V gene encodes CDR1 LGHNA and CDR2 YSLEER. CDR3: CASSLNFRDRSLEEQFF. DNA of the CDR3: TGCGCCAGCAGCCTTAATTTCCGGGACAGGTCGCTAGAGGAGCAGTTCTTC.

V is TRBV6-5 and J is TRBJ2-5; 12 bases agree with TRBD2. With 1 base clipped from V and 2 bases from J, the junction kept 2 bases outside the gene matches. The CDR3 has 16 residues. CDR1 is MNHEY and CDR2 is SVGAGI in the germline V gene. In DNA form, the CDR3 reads TGTGCCAGCAGTTACTTCGGACTAGCGGGACAAGAGACCCAGTACTTC. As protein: CASSYFGLAGQETQYF.

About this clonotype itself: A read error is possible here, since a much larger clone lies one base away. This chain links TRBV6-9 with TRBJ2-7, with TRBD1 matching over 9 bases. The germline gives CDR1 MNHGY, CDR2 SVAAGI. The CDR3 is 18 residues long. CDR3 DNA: TGTGCCAGCAGTTACAGGGACAGGGCCAGCGGAGCCTCCCACGAGCAGTACTTC. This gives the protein CASSYRDRASGASHEQYF.

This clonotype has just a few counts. CDR3 DNA sequence: TGCGCCAGCAGCACGGGACAGGGGGGTAGCACTGAAGCTTTCTTT. Residues: CASSTGQGGSTEAFF. The chain has TRBV4-3 and TRBJ1-1; 11 nucleotides agree with TRBD1. From germline, CDR1 is LGHNA and CDR2 YSLEER. The CDR3 length is 15 residues. The J segment lost 4 bases and the V segment lost 5 bases, leaving 6 bases of the junction unmatched.

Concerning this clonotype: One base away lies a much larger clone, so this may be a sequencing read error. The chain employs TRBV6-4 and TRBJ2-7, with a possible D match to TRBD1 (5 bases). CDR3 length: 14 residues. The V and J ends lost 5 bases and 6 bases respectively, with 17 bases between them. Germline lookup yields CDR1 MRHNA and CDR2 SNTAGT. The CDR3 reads CASSSDLGLSEQYV. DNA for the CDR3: TGTGCCAGCAGTTCCGACCTGGGGCTTTCCGAGCAGTACGTC.

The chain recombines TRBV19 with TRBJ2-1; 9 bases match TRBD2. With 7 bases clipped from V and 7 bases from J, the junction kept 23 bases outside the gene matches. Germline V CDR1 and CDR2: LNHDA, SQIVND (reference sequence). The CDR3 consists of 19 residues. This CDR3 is CASNGLSMVAGVGPNEQFF. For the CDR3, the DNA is TGTGCCAGTAATGGGTTAAGCATGGTAGCGGGAGTAGGTCCAAATGAGCAGTTCTTC. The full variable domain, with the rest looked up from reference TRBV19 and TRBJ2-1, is DGGITQSPKYLFRKEGQNVTLSCEQNLNHDAMYWYRQDPGQGLRLIYYSQIVNDFQKGDIAEGYSVSREKKESFPLTVTSAQKNPTAFYLCASNGLSMVAGVGPNEQFFGPGTRLTVL.

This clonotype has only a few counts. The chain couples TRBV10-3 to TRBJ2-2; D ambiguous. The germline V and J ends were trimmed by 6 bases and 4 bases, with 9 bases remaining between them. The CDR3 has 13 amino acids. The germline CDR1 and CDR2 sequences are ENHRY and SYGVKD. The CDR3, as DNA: TGTGCCATCAGCCCCACAGCCACCGGGGAGCTGTTTTTT. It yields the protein CAISPTATGELFF.

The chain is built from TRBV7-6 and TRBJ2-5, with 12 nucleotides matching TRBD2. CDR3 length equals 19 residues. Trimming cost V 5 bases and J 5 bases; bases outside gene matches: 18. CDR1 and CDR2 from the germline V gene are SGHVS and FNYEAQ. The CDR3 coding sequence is TGTGCCAGCAGCCCATACTCCCCGTCTAGCGGGAGGGCGCCGGAGACCCAGTACTTC. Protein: CASSPYSPSSGRAPETQYF.

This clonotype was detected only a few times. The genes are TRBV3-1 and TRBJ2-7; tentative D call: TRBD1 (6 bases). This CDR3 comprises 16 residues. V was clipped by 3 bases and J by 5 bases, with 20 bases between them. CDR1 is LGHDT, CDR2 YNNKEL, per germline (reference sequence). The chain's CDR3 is CASSQVPLTGIDEQYF. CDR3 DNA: TGTGCCAGCAGCCAGGTACCACTTACAGGGATCGACGAGCAGTACTTC.

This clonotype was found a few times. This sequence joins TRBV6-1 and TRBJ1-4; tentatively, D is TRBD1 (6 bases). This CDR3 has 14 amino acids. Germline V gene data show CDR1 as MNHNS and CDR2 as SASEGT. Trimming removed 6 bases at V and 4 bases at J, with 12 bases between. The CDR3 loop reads CASSQGSGNEKLFF. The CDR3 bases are TGTGCCAGCAGCCAGGGGTCGGGTAATGAAAAACTGTTTTTT.

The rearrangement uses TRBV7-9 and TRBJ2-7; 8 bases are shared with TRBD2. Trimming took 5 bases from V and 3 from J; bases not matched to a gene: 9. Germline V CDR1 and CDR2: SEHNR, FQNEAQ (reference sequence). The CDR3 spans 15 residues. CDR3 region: CASSPGASGSYEQYF. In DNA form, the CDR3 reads TGTGCCAGCAGCCCCGGAGCCAGCGGGAGCTACGAGCAGTACTTC. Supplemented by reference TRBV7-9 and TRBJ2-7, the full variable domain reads DTGVSQNPRHKITKRGQNVTFRCDPISEHNRLYWYRQTLGQGPEFLTYFQNEAQLEKSRLLSDRFSAERPKGSFSTLEIQRTEQGDSAMYLCASSPGASGSYEQYFGPGTRLTVT.

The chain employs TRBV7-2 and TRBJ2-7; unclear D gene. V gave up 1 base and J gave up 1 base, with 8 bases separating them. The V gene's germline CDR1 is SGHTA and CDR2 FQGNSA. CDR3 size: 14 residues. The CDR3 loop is CASSLGMGSYEQYF. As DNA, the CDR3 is TGTGCCAGCAGCTTAGGTATGGGTTCCTACGAGCAGTACTTC.

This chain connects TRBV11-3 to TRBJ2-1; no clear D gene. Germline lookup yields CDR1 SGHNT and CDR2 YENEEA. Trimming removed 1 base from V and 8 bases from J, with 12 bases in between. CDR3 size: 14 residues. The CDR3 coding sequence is TGTGCCAGCAGCTTAGGAATTTTGGGCTATGAGCAGTTCTTC. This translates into CASSLGILGYEQFF.

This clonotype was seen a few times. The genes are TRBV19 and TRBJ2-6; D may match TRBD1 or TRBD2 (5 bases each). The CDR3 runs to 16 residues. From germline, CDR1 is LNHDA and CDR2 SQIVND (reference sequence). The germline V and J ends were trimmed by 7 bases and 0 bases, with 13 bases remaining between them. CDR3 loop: CASTEGQASGANVLTF. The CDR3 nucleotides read TGTGCCAGTACCGAGGGGCAGGCCTCTGGGGCCAACGTCCTGACTTTC.

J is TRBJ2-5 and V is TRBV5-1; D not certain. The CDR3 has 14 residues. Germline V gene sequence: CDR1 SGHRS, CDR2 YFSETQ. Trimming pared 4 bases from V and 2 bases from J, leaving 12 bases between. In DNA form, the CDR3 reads TGCGCCAGCAGCCCCGGAGCGAATCAAGAGACCCAGTACTTC. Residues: CASSPGANQETQYF. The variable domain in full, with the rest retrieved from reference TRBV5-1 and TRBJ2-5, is KAGVTQTPRYLIKTRGQQVTLSCSPISGHRSVSWYQQTPGQGLQFLFEYFSETQRNKGNFPGRFSGRQFSNSRSEMNVSTLELGDSALYLCASSPGANQETQYFGPGTRLLVL.

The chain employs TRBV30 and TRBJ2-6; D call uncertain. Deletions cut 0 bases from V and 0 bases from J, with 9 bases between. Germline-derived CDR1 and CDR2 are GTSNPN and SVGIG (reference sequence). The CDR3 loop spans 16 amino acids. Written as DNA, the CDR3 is TGTGCCTGGAGTGTAGTTAGGACCTCTGGGGCCAACGTCCTGACTTTC. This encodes CAWSVVRTSGANVLTF.